Below, 2 T cell receptor beta chains from the same sample are listed, as sequenced in a study of vaccination effects on CD4 cells after COVID-19. Their antigens remain unidentified. Pools of viral peptides were used by the ViraFEST assay to expand antigen-specific CD4+ T cells ahead of sequencing. Scientists isolated CD4+ T cells after a roughly ten-day culture period ended. All vaccine recipients tested negative for nucleocapsid antibodies and had never contracted SARS-CoV-2 infection. The assay was immunoSEQ multiplex PCR, and TCRdb's table has in-frame clones only and misses some. The sample includes 55,000 to 75,000 clones, 60% to 80% of them seen just once. Sequenced material: CD4+ T cells from PBMCs cultured with HCoV-NL63 spike peptides, taken before COVID-19 vaccination. The receptors stem from a human donor who received a COVID-19 vaccine.

This sequence joins TRBV2 and TRBJ2-5, with TRBD1 identical over 8 bases. From germline, CDR1 is SNHLY and CDR2 FYNNEI. The length of the CDR3 is 17 residues. With 6 bases clipped from V and 2 bases from J, the junction kept 14 bases outside the gene matches. DNA of the CDR3: TGTGCCAGCAGCCTCGGACAGGGACCGGAGCAACAAGAGACCCAGTACTTC. This sequence encodes CASSLGQGPEQQETQYF.

The chain couples TRBV6-1 to TRBJ2-3; no clear D gene. Germline lookup yields CDR1 MNHNS and CDR2 SASEGT. CDR3 length: 16 residues. Trimming cost V 3 bases and J 0 bases, with 13 bases left between them. CDR3 sequence reads: CASSDGESQSTDTQYF. Written as DNA, the CDR3 is TGTGCCAGCAGTGATGGTGAGTCACAGAGCACAGATACGCAGTATTTT.